Listed below are T cell receptor beta chains from one sample, sequenced in a study of CD8+ T cells in alopecia areata. Clones were read by immunoSEQ multiplex PCR, and TCRdb kept only the in-frame ones, dropping some. The sample yields 110,000 to 150,000 clones, about three fifths seen once. The specimen comprised CD4+ T cells sorted from blood, sampled at week 0. The receptors here all came from a human donor with alopecia areata. CDR3s include the opening cysteine and the closing phenylalanine or tryptophan. A D gene is named only where the DNA matches it firmly. A row's size may be missing; if present it is once, few, many or a size class.

v_gene,j_gene,d_gene,abundance,CDR3nt,CDR3aa
TRBV7-7,TRBJ2-1,NA,NA,TGTGCTAGCAGCTTAGGGACTTCCTCCTACAATGAGCAGTTCTTC,CASSLGTSSYNEQFF
TRBV18,TRBJ1-1,NA,NA,TGTGCCAGCTCACCGAGGACGGTGAACACTGAAGCTTTCTTT,CASSPRTVNTEAFF
TRBV7-2,TRBJ2-5,NA,NA,TGTGCCAGCAGCCCAAGTGACACCCCGCGAGGGGAGACCCAGTACTTC,CASSPSDTPRGETQYF
TRBV7-2,TRBJ1-5,NA,NA,TGTGCCAGCAGCTTAGGGGATCAGCCCCAGCATTTT,CASSLGDQPQHF
TRBV4-3,TRBJ1-2,NA,NA,TGCGCCAGCAGCCAAGATCTTGGGGATCGGCGCTACACCTTC,CASSQDLGDRRYTF
TRBV6-5,TRBJ1-6,NA,NA,TGTGCCAGCAGTCCAGGGGATTGGTCACCCCTCCACTTT,CASSPGDWSPLHF
TRBV4-3,TRBJ2-2,NA,NA,TGCGCCAGCAGCCAAGATCCGAGGGAGCTGTTTTTT,CASSQDPRELFF
TRBV29-1,TRBJ1-2,NA,few,TGCAGCGCAGCCCACAAGAACTATGGCTACACCTTC,CSAAHKNYGYTF
TRBV9,TRBJ1-2,NA,NA,TGTGCCAGCAGCGTGTCAGCGGATACTAACTATGGCTACACCTTC,CASSVSADTNYGYTF
TRBV5-6,TRBJ1-1,TRBD1,NA,TGTGCCAGCAGCGTCAGGGGGCGGTACACTGAAGCTTTCTTT,CASSVRGRYTEAFF
TRBV4-1,TRBJ1-2,NA,few,TGCGCCAGCAGCCAAGAACGGGGACCCTATGGCTACACCTTC,CASSQERGPYGYTF
TRBV5-6,TRBJ2-7,NA,NA,TGTGCCAGCAGCTTAGCCACCGAGCAGTACTTC,CASSLATEQYF
TRBV4-3,TRBJ1-5,NA,NA,TGCGCCAGCAGCCAAGAATCGTCGGGGGCGGGACAGCCCCAGCATTTT,CASSQESSGAGQPQHF
TRBV5-6,TRBJ2-6,NA,NA,TGTGCCAGCAGCCCCCTTGGGGCCAACGTCCTGACTTTC,CASSPLGANVLTF
TRBV9,TRBJ2-5,TRBD2,NA,TGTGCCAGCAGCGTAGGATGGCGGGAGTTGGCTGAGACCCAGTACTTC,CASSVGWRELAETQYF
TRBV2,TRBJ2-1,NA,NA,TGTGCCGCTCGGGGTCAGTCGCCCTACAATGAGCAGTTCTTC,CAARGQSPYNEQFF
TRBV15,TRBJ1-2,NA,NA,TGTGCCACCAGCAGCGCCGGGACACCTTATGGCTACACCTTC,CATSSAGTPYGYTF
TRBV30,TRBJ2-1,NA,NA,TGTGCCTGGAGTGTAAATCGACGCCTAAATGAGCAGTTCTTC,CAWSVNRRLNEQFF
TRBV29-1,TRBJ2-7,TRBD1,NA,TGCAGCGTTAGAAGGGACAGCGACTCCTACGAGCAGTACTTC,CSVRRDSDSYEQYF
TRBV29-1,TRBJ2-3,NA,NA,TGCAGCGTTGAACGCGGACCAGATACGCAGTATTTT,CSVERGPDTQYF
TRBV11-1,TRBJ2-3,NA,NA,TGTGCCAGCAGCCGGAGGAGGGCTAGCCCCGGAGATACGCAGTATTTT,CASSRRRASPGDTQYF
TRBV2,TRBJ2-5,NA,few,TGTGCCAGCAGTGTATTTGCGGAGACCCAGTACTTC,CASSVFAETQYF
TRBV6-6,TRBJ2-3,TRBD2,NA,TGTGCCAGCAGTTCACCGGGACTAACAGATACGCAGTATTTT,CASSSPGLTDTQYF
TRBV7-9,TRBJ1-1,NA,NA,TGTGCCAGCTTGGTCTTGAACACTGAAGCTTTCTTT,CASLVLNTEAFF
TRBV6-5,TRBJ1-6,NA,NA,TGTGCCAGCAGTCAAGATTATAATTCACCCCTCCACTTT,CASSQDYNSPLHF
TRBV5-1,TRBJ2-3,NA,NA,TGCGCCAGCAGCTTAGGTTTCGGAGATACGCAGTATTTT,CASSLGFGDTQYF
TRBV4-2,TRBJ2-1,NA,NA,TGTGCCAGCAGCCACTCCAGAAGGGGTCCGGGGTCTAGCTCCTACAATGAGCAGTTCTTC,CASSHSRRGPGSSSYNEQFF
TRBV5-1,TRBJ2-5,NA,NA,TGCGCCAGCAGCACCCTGGACAGCGAAGAGACCCAGTACTTC,CASSTLDSEETQYF
TRBV7-8,TRBJ1-4,NA,NA,TGTGCCAGCAGCTCGCGGGGGCCTTCTAATGAAAAACTGTTTTTT,CASSSRGPSNEKLFF
TRBV2,TRBJ1-2,NA,NA,TGTGCCAGCAGTGACTGGCCAGATGGCTACACCTTC,CASSDWPDGYTF
TRBV29-1,TRBJ2-5,NA,NA,TGCAGCGTTGAAGATCTGGCGGAGACCCAGTACTTC,CSVEDLAETQYF
TRBV7-6,TRBJ2-7,TRBD2,NA,TGTGCCAGCAGCAGGGGGACTAGCGGGACCTACGAGCAGTACTTC,CASSRGTSGTYEQYF
TRBV1,TRBJ2-6,NA,NA,TGCACCAGCAGCCAAGCTCGATACGGGGCCAACGTCCTGACTTTC,CTSSQARYGANVLTF
TRBV7-2,TRBJ2-1,NA,NA,TGTGCCAGCATCTCACGCCCGGGTTGGAGTGAGCAGTTCTTC,CASISRPGWSEQFF
TRBV7-2,TRBJ2-5,NA,NA,TGTGCCAGCAGCTTGTCAGGATGGGAGACCCAGTACTTC,CASSLSGWETQYF
TRBV25-1,TRBJ1-2,TRBD1,NA,TGTGCCAGCAGTGCTGGACAGGGGAAGGATGGCTACACCTTC,CASSAGQGKDGYTF
TRBV29-1,TRBJ2-1,NA,NA,TGCAGCGTTGCGGGAGGACAGGGTTTGGACAATGAGCAGTTCTTC,CSVAGGQGLDNEQFF
TRBV18,TRBJ1-6,NA,few,TGTGCCAGCTCACAGCTCACAGGGAGGCTAAATTCACCCCTCCACTTT,CASSQLTGRLNSPLHF
TRBV5-1,TRBJ2-7,TRBD1,few,TGCGCCAGCAGCTTGGCCGGGACAGGGCGCGAGCAGTACTTC,CASSLAGTGREQYF
TRBV29-1,TRBJ1-5,TRBD1,few,TGCAGCGTTGTGGACAGGGGAAGCAATCAGCCCCAGCATTTT,CSVVDRGSNQPQHF
TRBV6-5,TRBJ2-5,NA,NA,TGTGCCAGCACACCTGGGGGCTCGGAGACCCAGTACTTC,CASTPGGSETQYF
TRBV29-1,TRBJ1-1,NA,NA,TGCAGCGCCGGGGGCAGGGAAACTGAAGCTTTCTTT,CSAGGRETEAFF
TRBV6-1,TRBJ2-7,NA,few,TGTGCCAGCAGTGATCGACCCAGCTCCTACGAGCAGTACTTC,CASSDRPSSYEQYF
TRBV27,TRBJ1-5,TRBD1,NA,TGTGCCAGCAGTCCCTCGCGGGGTCCAGGGGGTCAGCCCCAGCATTTT,CASSPSRGPGGQPQHF
TRBV5-6,TRBJ1-1,NA,once,TGTGCCAGCAGCTTTCCGGGGAAGACTGAAGCTTTCTTT,CASSFPGKTEAFF
TRBV7-2,TRBJ1-2,NA,NA,TGTGCCAGCAGCCAAGTGTCCGGCTATGGCTACACCTTC,CASSQVSGYGYTF
TRBV5-1,TRBJ2-5,TRBD2,NA,TGCGCCAGCAGCGCTGGACTAGCGGAAGAGACCCAGTACTTC,CASSAGLAEETQYF
TRBV5-6,TRBJ2-4,NA,once,TGTGCCAGCAGTTTTAAGGGTGTACTAGCCAAAAACATTCAGTACTTC,CASSFKGVLAKNIQYF
TRBV7-3,TRBJ2-2,NA,NA,TGTGCCAGCAGCCCTATCTGGTCCGGGGAGCTGTTTTTT,CASSPIWSGELFF
TRBV10-3,TRBJ2-3,TRBD2,NA,TGTGCCATCAGTGACCCCGGGACTAGCGTCCTCACAGATACGCAGTATTTT,CAISDPGTSVLTDTQYF
TRBV29-1,TRBJ2-1,NA,NA,TGCAGCGTTGTTCGGCTAGGGAACAATGAGCAGTTCTTC,CSVVRLGNNEQFF
TRBV6-5,TRBJ2-3,NA,NA,TGTGCCAGCAGTTTGGCCGACTGGGGCACAGATACGCAGTATTTT,CASSLADWGTDTQYF
TRBV25-1,TRBJ2-1,NA,NA,TGTGCCAGCAGTGATGATAGGGGTAATGGGCAGTTCTTC,CASSDDRGNGQFF
TRBV7-8,TRBJ2-7,NA,NA,TGTGCCAGCAGCCCCAGGGTGAAGACCTACGAGCAGTACTTC,CASSPRVKTYEQYF